One sample yielded the 22 T cell receptor beta chains listed below, sequenced in a study of shared clonotypes between healthy human individuals. The repertoire was sequenced with immunoSEQ multiplex PCR; TCRdb's copy has only in-frame clones and lacks some. The sample lists 600,000 to 750,000 clones, roughly 87% occurring once. Material: memory CD8+ T cells from PBMCs. Subset specified: CD45RO+ cells pooled with CCR7-negative TemRA cells. The receptor source for this set is a man aged 18 to 30 in good health. Some clones in this sample may be carry-over from other donors' samples.

The chain joins TRBV14 to TRBJ2-7; D not certain. The germline V gene has CDR1 SGHDN and CDR2 FVKESK. V shed 6 bases and J shed 2 bases, with 14 bases lying between them. The CDR3 covers 14 residues. The DNA for the CDR3 is TGTGCCAGCAGAAGCCCCCAGCCGACCTACGAGCAGTACTTC. Its translation is CASRSPQPTYEQYF.

This clone was counted a few times. V usage is TRBV28 and J usage is TRBJ1-5, with 8 bases fitting TRBD1. V lost 4 bases and J lost 8; bases outside the gene matches: 7. Germline V gene sequence: CDR1 MDHEN, CDR2 SYDVKM. The CDR3 runs to 14 residues. This CDR3 reads CASSSRTGWKPQHF. CDR3 coding DNA: TGTGCCAGCAGTTCAAGGACAGGGTGGAAGCCCCAGCATTTT.

This chain links TRBV7-7 with TRBJ1-3; TRBD1 aligns across 7 bases. This CDR3 comprises 15 residues. CDR1 is SSHAT, CDR2 FNYEAQ, per germline (reference sequence). Unmatched junction bases numbered 8, after V lost 5 bases and J lost 4 bases. The CDR3 DNA reads TGTGCCAGCAGCCCTGGGACAGTCCCAGGAAACACCATATATTTT. Its translation is CASSPGTVPGNTIYF.

The rearrangement joins TRBV28 to TRBJ1-1; unclear D gene. V lost 6 bases, J lost 4 bases, and 18 bases lay in between. Germline V lookup: CDR1 MDHEN, CDR2 SYDVKM. CDR3 length: 15 residues. The CDR3 reads CASSPRTATPTEAFF. For the CDR3, the DNA is TGTGCCAGCAGCCCTCGGACGGCCACCCCCACTGAAGCTTTCTTT.

The chain links TRBV6-5 to TRBJ2-7; D call uncertain. From germline, CDR1 is MNHEY and CDR2 SVGAGI. CDR3 length: 14 amino acids. V was shortened by 5 bases and J by 0 bases, with 11 bases between the two germline ends. Here the CDR3 reads CASSEYASSYEQYF. CDR3 DNA: TGTGCCAGCAGTGAGTATGCGAGCTCCTACGAGCAGTACTTC.

Here the CDR3 DNA reads TGTGCCAGCAGTTTGTACAGGGGGCGCGGTGAAAAACTGTTTTTT. Its translation: CASSLYRGRGEKLFF. V is TRBV28 and J is TRBJ1-4, with 9 positions matching TRBD1. The V gene's germline CDR1 is MDHEN and CDR2 SYDVKM. The CDR3 spans 15 residues. Trimming removed 3 bases from V and 7 bases from J; junction bases left unmatched: 6. Combining the CDR3 with reference TRBV28 and TRBJ1-4 gives the whole variable domain DVKVTQSSRYLVKRTGEKVFLECVQDMDHENMFWYRQDPGLGLRLIYFSYDVKMKEKGDIPEGYSVSREKKERFSLILESASTNQTSMYLCASSLYRGRGEKLFFGSGTQLSVL.

This clone has only a few counts. This rearrangement joins TRBV19 to TRBJ2-2, with 8 bases aligning to TRBD1. CDR3 length: 16 residues. The V segment lost 5 bases and the J segment 3 bases; nucleotides outside the gene matches: 8. The germline V gene encodes CDR1 LNHDA and CDR2 SQIVND (reference sequence). The CDR3 is CASSSRTGSDTGELFF. The CDR3 bases are TGTGCCAGTAGTTCAAGGACAGGGTCGGACACCGGGGAGCTGTTTTTT.

The chain couples TRBV5-5 to TRBJ2-7; TRBD1 matches at 7 bases. Trimming cost V 1 base and J 0 bases; bases outside gene matches: 10. The CDR3 is 17 amino acids. CDR1 is SGHKS, CDR2 YYEKEE, per germline (reference sequence). CDR3 loop: CASSLPSLRDSSYEQYF. The DNA for the CDR3 is TGTGCCAGCAGCTTGCCCTCCCTCCGGGACAGCTCCTACGAGCAGTACTTC.

CDR3 in amino acids: CASSLSPHEKLFF. Written as DNA, the CDR3 is TGTGCCAGCAGCTTAAGTCCCCACGAAAAACTGTTTTTT. The rearrangement links TRBV11-1 to TRBJ1-4; D is unclear. The CDR3 is 13 residues long. The V gene's germline CDR1 is SGHAT and CDR2 FQDESV (reference sequence). V lost 2 bases to trimming and J lost 8 bases, with 9 bases between them.

This chain joins TRBV5-6 and TRBJ1-1; tentatively, D is TRBD1 (6 bases). This CDR3 has 13 residues. Trimming left V 4 bases short and J 8 bases short, with 15 bases between. From germline, CDR1 is SGHDT and CDR2 YYEEEE. CDR3 residues: CASSPESGTEAFF. CDR3 bases: TGTGCCAGCAGCCCCGAATCAGGGACAGAAGCTTTCTTT.

With respect to this clone: The same CDR3 arises from other DNA sequences in this sample as well. The CDR3 DNA reads as TGTGCCAGCAGCGCTGGGACGGGAGAGCAGTACTTC. This translates into CASSAGTGEQYF. The chain couples TRBV9 to TRBJ2-7; tentatively, D is TRBD1 or TRBD2 (5 bases each). V lost 3 bases, J lost 7 bases, and 11 bases lay in between. The CDR3 is made up of 12 amino acids. CDR1 is SGDLS, CDR2 YYNGEE, per germline.

The chain combines TRBV13 with TRBJ2-7; perhaps TRBD1 as D (5 bases). The germline V gene encodes CDR1 PRHDT and CDR2 FYEKMQ (reference sequence). Trimming removed 2 bases from V and 2 bases from J, with 10 bases in between. The CDR3 is 14 amino acids. The CDR3 bases are TGTGCCAGCAGCTTACAGGGTGCCCCCTACGAGCAGTACTTC. This encodes CASSLQGAPYEQYF.

This CDR3 reads CASSLNRVEQFF. CDR3 coding DNA: TGTGCCAGCAGCTTAAACCGGGTCGAGCAGTTCTTC. This chain links TRBV13 with TRBJ2-1; no firm D call. Germline loops: CDR1 PRHDT, CDR2 FYEKMQ (reference sequence). V was cut by 2 bases and J by 10 bases, with 9 bases left in between. The CDR3 extends over 12 amino acids.

The chain combines TRBV11-2 with TRBJ2-5; D is perhaps TRBD1 (6 bases). This CDR3 is built from 15 residues. V lost 4 bases, J lost 5 bases, and 17 bases lay in between. CDR1 and CDR2 (germline): SGHAT, FQNNGV. The CDR3 spells CASSSRAGDRETQYF. The CDR3 DNA is TGTGCCAGCAGCTCCAGGGCAGGGGATAGGGAGACCCAGTACTTC.

This clone has at least ten counts. The chain has TRBV6-1 and TRBJ2-7, with a tentative D call TRBD2 (6 bases). Germline V gene data show CDR1 as MNHNS and CDR2 as SASEGT. V was pared by 4 bases and J by 2 bases, with 12 bases between. The CDR3 sequence is 14 residues long. The CDR3: CASSGRGAAYEQYF. The CDR3 region has the DNA TGTGCCAGCAGTGGGAGGGGTGCCGCCTACGAGCAGTACTTC.

The chain carries TRBV28 and TRBJ2-6, with 8 bases fitting TRBD2. J gave up 0 bases and V 4 bases, and 11 bases lay outside the gene matches. Germline assignment: CDR1 MDHEN and CDR2 SYDVKM. The CDR3 runs to 19 residues. Written as DNA, the CDR3 is TGTGCCAGCAGTTCCTCCTTGACTAGCGCAAACTCTGGGGCCAACGTCCTGACTTTC. This codes for CASSSSLTSANSGANVLTF.

The chain uses TRBV28 and TRBJ1-6; tentative D call: TRBD1 (5 bases). The CDR3 is made up of 16 amino acids. Deletions cut 7 bases from V and 3 bases from J, with 16 bases between. In germline, CDR1 is MDHEN, CDR2 SYDVKM. The CDR3 loop reads CASKYWGTGYNSPLHF. CDR3 coding DNA: TGTGCCAGCAAATATTGGGGGACGGGCTATAATTCACCCCTCCACTTT.

The chain carries TRBV7-8 and TRBJ2-7; a weak D match, TRBD1 (5 bases). The CDR3 is 15 amino acids. Trimming left V 6 bases short and J 3 bases short, with 18 bases between. CDR1 is SGHVS and CDR2 is FQNEAQ in the germline V gene. The CDR3 nucleotides are TGTGCCAGCAGTTTAACCCCCTCAGGGTTCTACGAGCAGTACTTC. Translating gives CASSLTPSGFYEQYF.

The genes are TRBV6-1 and TRBJ1-1, with TRBD1 matching 11 bases. V dropped 7 bases and J dropped 5; count of bases not matched to a gene: 9. This CDR3 has 15 amino acids. Germline loops: CDR1 MNHNS, CDR2 SASEGT. The CDR3 sequence is CASTDRDRGRTEAFF. The DNA for the CDR3 is TGTGCCAGCACAGACCGGGACAGGGGGAGAACTGAAGCTTTCTTT.

The chain couples TRBV13 to TRBJ2-4; TRBD2 aligns across 15 bases. The CDR3 runs to 18 residues. Germline CDR1 reads PRHDT; CDR2 reads FYEKMQ (reference sequence). The ends lost 4 bases at V and 1 base at J; junction bases unmatched: 5. The CDR3 reads CASSSRTSGRVAKNIQYF. CDR3 nucleotide sequence: TGTGCCAGCAGCTCACGGACTAGCGGGAGGGTGGCCAAAAACATTCAGTACTTC.

The chain combines TRBV5-6 with TRBJ2-1, with D possibly TRBD2 on 6 matching bases. CDR1 and CDR2 from the germline V gene are SGHDT and YYEEEE. The CDR3 extends over 14 amino acids. Between the trimmed V and J ends, which lost 3 bases and 8 bases, there was a span of 15 bases. This CDR3 reads CASSSGLPGYEQFF. The CDR3 DNA is TGTGCCAGCAGCTCGGGACTCCCCGGATATGAGCAGTTCTTC.

The V gene is TRBV6-5, the J gene TRBJ1-1; 8 nucleotides align to TRBD1. The V segment lost 6 bases and the J segment 0 bases; nucleotides outside the gene matches: 6. This CDR3 region has 15 residues. Per germline, CDR1 MNHEY and CDR2 SVGAGI. For the CDR3, the DNA is TGTGCCAGCAGCCGTGACAGGGGCCTGAACACTGAAGCTTTCTTT. This gives the protein CASSRDRGLNTEAFF.